Shown below are 29 T cell receptor beta chains from a single sample sequenced in a study of T cell repertoires in cytomegalovirus infection (dated by TCRdb to between 2018 and 2020). Antigens for these TCRs are unknown. Sequencing used an Illumina HiSeq 1500. TCRdb reprocessing: public reads trimmed at Q25 with fastp, clones called with MiXCR, in-frame beta chains kept. Rows are unified per CDR3 protein, each entry keeping the most common DNA and genes. This sample is represented by over 100,000 distinct CDR3 sequences; around 9.1% of them were singletons. Of the sample, 30% to 40% falls within the top ten clones. The sequenced material came from PBMCs, sequenced either directly or after in vitro stimulation (not recorded which). These receptors were collected from a human donor in good health (CMV status not recorded). Some clones in this sample may be carry-over from other donors' samples.

The chain joins TRBV29-1 to TRBJ2-1; D ambiguous. The germline CDR1 and CDR2 sequences are SQVTM and ANQGSEA. V was trimmed by 4 bases and J by 4 bases, leaving 5 bases between them. The CDR3 totals 11 residues. The CDR3 region is CSVAKYNEQFF. The CDR3 nucleotides read TGCAGCGTTGCGAAGTACAATGAGCAGTTCTTC.

Ten or more counts support this clonotype. The rearrangement links TRBV4-2 to TRBJ2-2; TRBD1 or TRBD2 may be the D gene (6 bases each). The germline V and J ends were trimmed by 3 bases and 6 bases, with 14 bases remaining between them. The germline CDR1 and CDR2 sequences are LGHNA and YNFKEQ. CDR3 length: 15 residues. Here the CDR3 reads CASSQFSEGAGELFF. DNA of the CDR3: TGTGCCAGCAGCCAGTTCTCGGAGGGGGCCGGGGAGCTGTTTTTT.

This clonotype was found a few times. This chain uses TRBV4-1 with TRBJ2-1; D gene unclear. The V gene lost 2 bases and the J gene lost 0 bases, with 11 bases spanning the gap. Looked up from germline, CDR1 is MGHRA and CDR2 is YSYEKL. This CDR3 has 16 residues. The CDR3 protein is CASSQHERSSYNEQFF. For the CDR3, the DNA is TGCGCCAGCAGCCAACACGAGAGGAGCTCCTACAATGAGCAGTTCTTC.

This clonotype has only a few counts. The J gene is TRBJ2-2, the V gene TRBV24-1; D is uncertain. The V gene lost 6 bases and the J gene lost 7 bases, with 8 bases spanning the gap. This CDR3 is 12 amino acids long. Germline V CDR1 and CDR2: KGHDR, SFDVKD. CDR3 amino acids: CATSSRDGELFF. CDR3 DNA: TGTGCCACCAGTTCTAGGGACGGGGAGCTGTTTTTT.

This clonotype occurred many times. The chain recombines TRBV24-1 with TRBJ2-1, with D possibly matching TRBD2 (6 bases). V lost 2 bases and J 7 bases, leaving 14 bases between the germline ends. This CDR3 is 15 amino acids long. CDR1 is KGHDR, CDR2 SFDVKD, per germline. This chain's CDR3 is CATSDSSELVNEQFF. The CDR3 DNA is TGTGCCACCAGTGATTCTAGCGAGTTGGTAAATGAGCAGTTCTTC.

The chain combines TRBV28 with TRBJ2-7; 12 nucleotides match TRBD2. The CDR3 is made up of 16 amino acids. The ends lost 4 bases at V and 4 bases at J; junction bases unmatched: 8. Germline loops: CDR1 MDHEN, CDR2 SYDVKM. The chain's CDR3 is CASSSPTSGSFYEQYF. The CDR3 DNA reads as TGTGCCAGCAGTTCCCCGACTAGCGGGAGCTTTTACGAGCAGTACTTC.

At least ten counts were recorded for this clonotype. This chain joins TRBV6-2 or TRBV6-3 and TRBJ2-1; D perhaps matches TRBD1 (5 bases). The length of the CDR3 is 13 residues. Germline assignment: CDR1 MNHEY and CDR2 SVGEGT. The V and J ends lost 6 bases and 8 bases respectively, with 14 bases between them. This chain's CDR3 is CASSRIQGYEQFF. The CDR3 bases are TGTGCCAGCAGCCGTATTCAGGGATATGAGCAGTTCTTC.

This clonotype was picked up a small number of times. This sequence joins TRBV7-7 and TRBJ2-1; D gene unclear. Germline V lookup: CDR1 SSHAT, CDR2 FNYEAQ (reference sequence). The CDR3 has 13 amino acids. Trimming took 1 base from V and 8 from J, leaving 9 bases between them. The DNA for the CDR3 is TGTGCCAGCAGCTTAGGCAGGATGGATGAGCAGTTCTTC. Its translation is CASSLGRMDEQFF.

On this clonotype itself: Just one base apart from a much larger clone, this may be a read error. The chain uses TRBV28 and TRBJ2-1; D is undetermined. This CDR3 is built from 13 residues. Trimming removed 5 bases at V and 5 bases at J, with 10 bases between. The germline V gene encodes CDR1 MDHEN and CDR2 SYDVKM. CDR3 region: CASSIPQNNEQFF. Here the CDR3 DNA reads TGTGCCAGCAGTATCCCTCAAAACAATGAGCAGTTCTTC.

This clonotype has at least ten counts. This rearrangement joins TRBV27 to TRBJ1-6, with 7 bases fitting TRBD1. V dropped 5 bases and J dropped 8; count of bases not matched to a gene: 12. This CDR3 contains 16 residues. Germline V lookup: CDR1 MNHEY, CDR2 SMNVEV (reference sequence). CDR3 residues: CASSKISGTADSPLHF. The CDR3 nucleotides are TGTGCCAGCAGTAAAATCTCTGGGACAGCTGATTCACCCCTCCACTTT.

Many counts were recorded for this clonotype. V usage is TRBV15 and J usage is TRBJ2-3; 9 bases match TRBD2. V was pared by 0 bases and J by 7 bases, with 11 bases of the junction left unmatched. CDR1 and CDR2 (germline): LNHNV, YYDKDF (reference sequence). CDR3 length: 17 residues. The CDR3, as DNA: TGTGCCACCAGCAGAGATCCTCTCATAGCGGGAGCGTATACGCAGTATTTT. Translation gives CATSRDPLIAGAYTQYF.

This clonotype was counted at least ten times. V gene TRBV7-2 combines with J gene TRBJ1-2; D possibly corresponds to TRBD1 (6 bases). CDR3 length equals 15 residues. Germline CDR1 SGHTA, CDR2 FQGNSA. The V and J ends lost 0 bases and 0 bases respectively, with 8 bases between them. The CDR3 nucleotides read TGTGCCAGCAGCTTAGCAGGGGGTACTAACTATGGCTACACCTTC. As protein: CASSLAGGTNYGYTF.

J is TRBJ1-1 and V is TRBV7-8; TRBD1 matches 10 bases. The CDR3 is made up of 14 amino acids. Trimming removed 1 base from V and 5 bases from J; junction bases left unmatched: 1. Germline V CDR1 and CDR2: SGHVS, FQNEAQ. CDR3 in DNA: TGTGCCAGCAGCTTAGGGGACAGGGGAACTGAAGCTTTCTTT. Its translation is CASSLGDRGTEAFF.

This clonotype was seen at least ten times. The chain is built from TRBV7-2 and TRBJ1-2, with no clear D. The V end lost 3 bases, the J end lost 4 bases, and 9 bases lay between the germline ends. Germline CDR1 and CDR2: SGHTA and FQGNSA. The CDR3 is 13 residues long. CDR3 sequence: CASSLDRLYGYTF. In DNA, the CDR3 is TGTGCCAGCAGCTTGGACCGACTCTATGGCTACACCTTC.

This clonotype has a count of ten or more. The rearrangement uses TRBV7-8 and TRBJ1-1; D remains ambiguous. The germline V and J ends were trimmed by 3 bases and 0 bases, with 14 bases remaining between them. The CDR3 extends over 16 amino acids. CDR1 and CDR2 from the germline V gene are SGHVS and FQNEAQ. In DNA form, the CDR3 reads TGTGCCAGCAGCTTTGTATCTGCAGCCCTGAACACTGAAGCTTTCTTT. As protein: CASSFVSAALNTEAFF.

This clonotype showed up many times. This chain links TRBV7-9 with TRBJ1-2; D unresolved. CDR1 SEHNR and CDR2 FQNEAQ come from the germline V gene (reference sequence). V lost 2 bases and J 0 bases, leaving 13 bases between the germline ends. CDR3 length equals 16 residues. The CDR3 sequence is CASSLSLGRANYGYTF. CDR3 sequence (DNA): TGTGCCAGCAGCTTAAGTTTGGGAAGAGCTAACTATGGCTACACCTTC.

The sample holds many counts of this clonotype. The CDR3 loop is CSVAPSLGYEQYF. DNA for the CDR3: TGCAGCGTGGCCCCCAGCCTTGGATACGAGCAGTACTTC. The chain uses TRBV29-1 and TRBJ2-7; no reliable D call. Trimming stripped 6 bases from V and 4 bases from J, with 16 bases between. CDR1 and CDR2 (germline): SQVTM, ANQGSEA. This CDR3 region has 13 residues.

This clonotype has a handful of counts. The J gene is TRBJ2-1, the V gene TRBV6-2 or TRBV6-3; 9 nucleotides line up with TRBD2. The V gene's germline CDR1 is MNHEY and CDR2 SVGEGT. The V and J ends lost 6 bases and 2 bases, in that order; junction bases with no gene match: 14. There are 18 residues in the CDR3. CDR3 sequence reads: CASSPQKAGGPTYNEQFF. CDR3 DNA: TGTGCCAGCAGCCCCCAGAAGGCGGGAGGGCCGACCTACAATGAGCAGTTCTTC.

This clonotype has at least ten counts. This chain joins TRBV6-5 and TRBJ2-7, with a weak D call TRBD2 (5 bases). The germline V gene has CDR1 MNHEY and CDR2 SVGAGI. The CDR3 is made up of 15 amino acids. Trimming stripped 0 bases from V and 2 bases from J, with 11 bases between. The CDR3 DNA sequence: TGTGCCAGCAGTTACTCGATAGCGCATACCTACGAGCAGTACTTC. It yields the protein CASSYSIAHTYEQYF.

The V call is TRBV28, the J call TRBJ2-2, with 8 bases identical to TRBD2. The germline gives CDR1 MDHEN, CDR2 SYDVKM. The V gene end was trimmed by 4 bases and the J gene end by 2 bases; junction bases not matched to a gene: 9. CDR3 size: 17 residues. The CDR3 spells CASSYTIAGSNTGELFF. CDR3 DNA sequence: TGTGCCAGCAGTTATACTATAGCGGGGTCAAACACCGGGGAGCTGTTTTTT. Full variable domain (rest looked up from reference TRBV28 and TRBJ2-2): DVKVTQSSRYLVKRTGEKVFLECVQDMDHENMFWYRQDPGLGLRLIYFSYDVKMKEKGDIPEGYSVSREKKERFSLILESASTNQTSMYLCASSYTIAGSNTGELFFGEGSRLTVL.

This chain uses TRBV5-4 with TRBJ2-1; no clear D gene. Between the trimmed V and J ends, which lost 3 bases and 1 base, there was a span of 20 bases. The germline V gene has CDR1 SGHNT and CDR2 YYREEE (reference sequence). The CDR3 consists of 18 residues. The CDR3 nucleotides read TGTGCCAGCAGCTGGACCCGGTTTTCGGGCAGATCCTACAATGAGCAGTTCTTC. Translated: CASSWTRFSGRSYNEQFF.

This clonotype was counted ten times or more. The chain uses TRBV12-5 and TRBJ1-1; 7 bases are a match to TRBD1. The trim removed 4 bases at V and 2 bases at J, leaving 4 bases unmatched. Germline V gene data show CDR1 as LGHNT and CDR2 as FRNRAP. This CDR3 is built from 14 residues. CDR3 DNA sequence: TGTGCTAGTGGTTCCGGGACAGCTAACACTGAAGCTTTCTTT. Residues: CASGSGTANTEAFF.

This clonotype was detected many times. The CDR3 protein is CASSVGLSDYGYTF. The CDR3 region has the DNA TGTGCCAGCAGCGTAGGTCTGTCAGACTATGGCTACACCTTC. The V call is TRBV7-2, the J call TRBJ1-2; the D is unclear. The CDR3 spans 14 residues. Trimming shortened V by 5 bases and J by 3 bases, and 13 bases separated the two germline ends. In germline, CDR1 is SGHTA, CDR2 FQGNSA.

This clonotype has more than one count but fewer than ten. This rearrangement joins TRBV18 to TRBJ1-3; D remains ambiguous. The germline CDR1 and CDR2 sequences are KGHSH and LQKENI. V was cut by 6 bases and J by 4 bases, with 10 bases left in between. The CDR3 covers 13 residues. In nucleotides, the CDR3 is TGTGCCAGCTCGAGAAAGAGCGGAAACACCATATATTTT. Translated: CASSRKSGNTIYF. The whole variable domain, filled in from reference TRBV18 and TRBJ1-3, reads NAGVMQNPRHLVRRRGQEARLRCSPMKGHSHVYWYRQLPEEGLKFMVYLQKENIIDESGMPKERFSAEFPKEGPSILRIQQVVRGDSAAYFCASSRKSGNTIYFGEGSWLTVV.

This clonotype has at least ten counts. V is TRBV6-1 and J is TRBJ2-2; 11 nucleotides line up with TRBD2. This CDR3 is 20 amino acids long. Germline CDR1 and CDR2: MNHNS and SASEGT. V lost 2 bases and J lost 5; bases outside the gene matches: 16. The CDR3 coding sequence is TGTGCCAGCAGTGAAAATCCCTTTCTGAGGACTAGCGGGCGGACCGGGGAGCTGTTTTTT. This encodes CASSENPFLRTSGRTGELFF.

This clonotype was counted ten times or more. V usage is TRBV27 and J usage is TRBJ2-1; no reliable D call. V gave up 5 bases and J gave up 3 bases, with 11 bases separating them. Germline V gene lookup returns CDR1 MNHEY and CDR2 SMNVEV (reference sequence). This CDR3 comprises 14 residues. The CDR3 DNA is TGTGCCAGCAGTCCTGAGCGCTACTACAATGAGCAGTTCTTC. Protein product: CASSPERYYNEQFF.

This clonotype was found many times. The genes are TRBV10-3 and TRBJ2-2; D gene uncertain. V was pared by 0 bases and J by 5 bases, with 10 bases between. CDR3 size: 15 residues. Germline CDR1 is ENHRY and CDR2 is SYGVKD. CDR3 amino acids: CAISESGPTTGELFF. The CDR3 DNA reads as TGTGCCATCAGTGAGTCAGGGCCAACAACCGGGGAGCTGTTTTTT.

The table lists this clonotype with many counts. The V call is TRBV28, the J call TRBJ1-5, with D possibly matching TRBD1 (5 bases). CDR3 length: 14 residues. With 7 bases removed from V and 4 bases from J, the gap between germline ends came to 14 bases. The V gene's germline CDR1 is MDHEN and CDR2 SYDVKM. The chain's CDR3 is CASTGGALNQPQHF. In nucleotides, the CDR3 is TGTGCCAGCACCGGTGGGGCACTGAATCAGCCCCAGCATTTT.

This chain connects TRBV6-1 to TRBJ2-6; no clear D. CDR1 is MNHNS and CDR2 is SASEGT in the germline V gene. This CDR3 contains 19 residues. The V and J ends lost 1 base and 0 bases respectively, with 16 bases between them. For the CDR3, the DNA is TGTGCCAGCAGTGAAGGGTCTCCAGTCCTCTTCTCTGGGGCCAACGTCCTGACTTTC. Translating gives CASSEGSPVLFSGANVLTF.